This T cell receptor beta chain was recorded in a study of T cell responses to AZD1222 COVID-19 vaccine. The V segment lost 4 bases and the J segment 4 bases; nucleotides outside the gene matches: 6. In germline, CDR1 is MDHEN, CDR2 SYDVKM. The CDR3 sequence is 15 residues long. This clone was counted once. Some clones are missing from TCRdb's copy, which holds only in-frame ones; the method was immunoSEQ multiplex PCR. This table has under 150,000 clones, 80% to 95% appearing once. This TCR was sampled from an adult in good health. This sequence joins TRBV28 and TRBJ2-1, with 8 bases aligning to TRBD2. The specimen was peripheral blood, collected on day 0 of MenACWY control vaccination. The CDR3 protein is CASSSPLAGYNEQFF. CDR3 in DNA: TGTGCCAGCAGTTCCCCCCTAGCGGGTTACAATGAGCAGTTCTTC.